Here is one TCR beta chain with its context. The antigen remains undetermined. The source of the sample is a study of T cell responses to AZD1222 COVID-19 vaccine. Points from the study as a whole: Spike regions recognized by vaccine-associated CD4 TCRs spanned the protein, led by 160-218 and 743-854. Donors skewed white British and female; clonal diversity was possibly underestimated.

Libraries were prepared by immunoSEQ multiplex PCR; TCRdb keeps only in-frame clonotypes and omits some of them. The sample contains 85,000 to 130,000 clones, 85% to 90% of which appear only once. This CDR3 spans 15 amino acids. V lost 1 base and J lost 7; bases outside the gene matches: 2. Germline V CDR1 and CDR2: SEHNR, FQNEAQ (reference sequence). V and J are TRBV7-9 and TRBJ1-6, with 9 positions matching TRBD1. The sample here was peripheral blood, taken on day 0 of AZD1222 vaccination. This receptor was taken from an adult in good health. CDR3 bases: TGTGCCAGCAGCTTAGTTGGGACAGGGAATTCACCCCTCCACTTT. Its protein product is CASSLVGTGNSPLHF.